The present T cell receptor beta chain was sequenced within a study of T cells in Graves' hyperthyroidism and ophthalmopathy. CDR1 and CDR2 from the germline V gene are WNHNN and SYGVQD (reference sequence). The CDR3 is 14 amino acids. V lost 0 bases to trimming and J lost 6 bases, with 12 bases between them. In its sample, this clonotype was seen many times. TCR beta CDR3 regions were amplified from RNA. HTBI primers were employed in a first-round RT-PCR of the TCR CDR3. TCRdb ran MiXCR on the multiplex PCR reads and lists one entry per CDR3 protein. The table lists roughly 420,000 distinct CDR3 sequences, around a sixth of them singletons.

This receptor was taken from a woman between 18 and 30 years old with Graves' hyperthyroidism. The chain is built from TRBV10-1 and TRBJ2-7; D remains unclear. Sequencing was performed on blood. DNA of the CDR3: TGCGCCAGCAGTGAGTCCATCCAGGCTGGCGAGCAGTACTTC. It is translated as CASSESIQAGEQYF.